Detailed here is one TCR beta chain. Its antigen is unknown. This CDR3 has 15 residues. The V end lost 4 bases, the J end lost 7 bases, and 16 bases lay between the germline ends. The data were obtained in a study of blood T cells in healthy people across ages. General study results and limits: Naive and antigen-experienced cells could not be conclusively compared, given unsorted PBMCs.

Using a J-beta primer mix together with a sample-barcoded 5' primer, a second PCR was run for about 6 to 12 cycles. MiXCR, run by TCRdb on the 5' RACE reads, gives a single entry per CDR3 protein. This repertoire shows 550,000 to 650,000 distinct CDR3 sequences, about 27% found once; its top ten account for approximately 3.7%. The sample also formed part of further work on T cells of mothers and their children. That source adds: Persisting microchimeric T cell clones went undetected.

The sample taken for sequencing was blood. The receptor comes from a boy between 2 and 10 years old in good health. The chain joins TRBV12-3 or TRBV12-4 to TRBJ1-4; D gene uncertain. The CDR3: CASSSGVKVAEKLFF. DNA for the CDR3: TGTGCCAGCAGTTCCGGGGTAAAGGTGGCTGAAAAACTGTTTTTT.